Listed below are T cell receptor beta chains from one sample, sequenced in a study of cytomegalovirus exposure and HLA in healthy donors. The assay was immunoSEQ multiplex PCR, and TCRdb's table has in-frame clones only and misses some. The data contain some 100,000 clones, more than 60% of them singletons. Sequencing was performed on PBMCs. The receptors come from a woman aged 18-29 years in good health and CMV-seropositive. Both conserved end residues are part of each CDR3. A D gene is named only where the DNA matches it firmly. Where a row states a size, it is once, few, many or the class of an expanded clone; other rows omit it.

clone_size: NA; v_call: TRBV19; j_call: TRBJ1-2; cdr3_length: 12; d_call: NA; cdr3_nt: TGTGCCAGTAGTCCGGGGACTTATGGCTACACCTTC; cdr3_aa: CASSPGTYGYTF
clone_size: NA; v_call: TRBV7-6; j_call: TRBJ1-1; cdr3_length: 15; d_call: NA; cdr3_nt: TGTGCCAGCAGCTTAGGCAATGCGTTGAACACTGAAGCTTTCTTT; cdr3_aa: CASSLGNALNTEAFF
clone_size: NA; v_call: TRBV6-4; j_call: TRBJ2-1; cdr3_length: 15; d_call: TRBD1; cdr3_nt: TGTGCCAGCAGTCCCAGGGCAGGGGGCGTCAATGAGCAGTTCTTC; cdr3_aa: CASSPRAGGVNEQFF
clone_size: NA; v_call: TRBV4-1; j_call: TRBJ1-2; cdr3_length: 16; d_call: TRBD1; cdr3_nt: TGCGCCAGCAGCCGCCTAGACAGGGAGTTCGACTATGGCTACACCTTC; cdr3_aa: CASSRLDREFDYGYTF
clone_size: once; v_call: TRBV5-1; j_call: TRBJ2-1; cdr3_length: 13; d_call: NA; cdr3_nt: TGCGCCAGCAGCTCCGCACTAAACAATGAGCAGTTCTTC; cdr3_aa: CASSSALNNEQFF
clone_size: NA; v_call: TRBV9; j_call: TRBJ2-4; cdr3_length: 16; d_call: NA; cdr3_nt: TGTGCCAGCAGCGTAGGGGGGCTCCTCGCCAAAAACATTCAGTACTTC; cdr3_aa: CASSVGGLLAKNIQYF
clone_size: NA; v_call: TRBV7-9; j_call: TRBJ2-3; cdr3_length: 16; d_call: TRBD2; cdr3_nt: TGTGCCAGCAGCTTAGTCTCCGGGACTAGCGGGTATACGCAGTATTTT; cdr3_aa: CASSLVSGTSGYTQYF
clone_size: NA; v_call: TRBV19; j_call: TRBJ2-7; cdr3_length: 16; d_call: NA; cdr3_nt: TGTGCCAGTAGTCCATTGACACAGACTAATTCCTACGAGCAGTACTTC; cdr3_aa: CASSPLTQTNSYEQYF
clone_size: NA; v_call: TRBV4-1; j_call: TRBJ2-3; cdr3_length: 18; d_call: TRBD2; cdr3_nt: TGCGCCAGCAGCCAATCACCGGGACTAGCGGAAAGCACAGATACGCAGTATTTT; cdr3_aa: CASSQSPGLAESTDTQYF
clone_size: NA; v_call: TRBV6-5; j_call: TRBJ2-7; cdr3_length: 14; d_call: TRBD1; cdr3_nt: TGTGCCAGCAGTTACTCGTGGGGGACAGGGCAGCAGTACTTC; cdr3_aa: CASSYSWGTGQQYF
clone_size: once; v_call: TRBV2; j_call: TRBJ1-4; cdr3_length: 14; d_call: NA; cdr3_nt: TGTGCCAGTGGGGCACAGGGAACTAATGAAAAACTGTTTTTT; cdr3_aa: CASGAQGTNEKLFF
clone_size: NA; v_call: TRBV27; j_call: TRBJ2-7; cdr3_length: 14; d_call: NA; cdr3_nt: TGTGCCAGCAGTTTATCAGCGGCATACTACGAGCAGTACTTC; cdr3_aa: CASSLSAAYYEQYF
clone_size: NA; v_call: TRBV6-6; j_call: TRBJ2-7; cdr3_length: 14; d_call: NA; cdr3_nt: TGTGCCAGCAGTTACGCGGGACAGCCCTACGAGCAGTACTTC; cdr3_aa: CASSYAGQPYEQYF
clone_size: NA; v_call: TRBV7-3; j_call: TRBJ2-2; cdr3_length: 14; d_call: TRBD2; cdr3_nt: TGTGCCAGCAGCCGGACTAGTCTTCTCGGGGAGCTGTTTTTT; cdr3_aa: CASSRTSLLGELFF
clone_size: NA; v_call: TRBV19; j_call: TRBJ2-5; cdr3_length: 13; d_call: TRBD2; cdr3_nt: TGTGCCAGTAGTAGGACTAGTCAAGAGACCCAGTACTTC; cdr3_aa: CASSRTSQETQYF
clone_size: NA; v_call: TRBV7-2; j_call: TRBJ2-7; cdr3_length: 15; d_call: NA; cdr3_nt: TGTGCCAGCAGCAGCTCCTCTAGCGTTTCCTACGAGCAGTACTTC; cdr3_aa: CASSSSSSVSYEQYF
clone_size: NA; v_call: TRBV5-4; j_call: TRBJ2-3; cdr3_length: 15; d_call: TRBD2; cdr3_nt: TGTGCCAGCAGCTTGGTCGGGAGGGACCCAGATACGCAGTATTTT; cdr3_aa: CASSLVGRDPDTQYF
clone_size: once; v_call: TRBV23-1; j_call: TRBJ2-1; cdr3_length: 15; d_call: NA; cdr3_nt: TGCGCCAGCAGTCCGGGGGAGTTCTCCTACAATGAGCAGTTCTTC; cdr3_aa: CASSPGEFSYNEQFF
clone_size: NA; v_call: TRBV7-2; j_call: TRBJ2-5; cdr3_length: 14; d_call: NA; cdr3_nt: TGTGCCAGCAGCTCCTCGGGGGGCAAAGAGACCCAGTACTTC; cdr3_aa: CASSSSGGKETQYF
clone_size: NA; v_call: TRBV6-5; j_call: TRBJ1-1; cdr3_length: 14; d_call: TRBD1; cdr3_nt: TGTGCCAGCAGTTACTCTCCGGGACAGGGCGAAGCTTTCTTT; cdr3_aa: CASSYSPGQGEAFF
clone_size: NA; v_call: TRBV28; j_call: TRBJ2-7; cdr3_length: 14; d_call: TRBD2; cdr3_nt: TGTGCCAGCAGGGGGACTAGCGGGAACTCCGAGCAGTACTTC; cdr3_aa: CASRGTSGNSEQYF
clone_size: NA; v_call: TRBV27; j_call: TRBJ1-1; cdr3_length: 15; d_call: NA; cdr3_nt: TGTGCCAGCACCCCTTCGACAGGCCCGAACACTGAAGCTTTCTTT; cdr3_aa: CASTPSTGPNTEAFF
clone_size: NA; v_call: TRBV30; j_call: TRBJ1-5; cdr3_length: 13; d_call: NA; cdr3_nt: TGTGCCTGGAGTCTTGGACAGAATCAGCCCCAGCATTTT; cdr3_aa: CAWSLGQNQPQHF
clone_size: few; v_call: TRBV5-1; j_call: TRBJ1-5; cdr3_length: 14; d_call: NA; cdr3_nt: TGCGCCAGCAGCTTTGGGGGGGAAGGTCAGCCCCAGCATTTT; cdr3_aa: CASSFGGEGQPQHF
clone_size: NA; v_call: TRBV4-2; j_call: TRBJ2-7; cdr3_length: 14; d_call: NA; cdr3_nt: TGTGCCAGCAGCCAAGATGGGGACTTACCCTCTCAGTACTTC; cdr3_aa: CASSQDGDLPSQYF
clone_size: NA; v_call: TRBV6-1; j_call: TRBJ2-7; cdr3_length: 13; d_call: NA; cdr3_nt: TGTGCCAGCAAACAGGAGACTTCCTACGAGCAGTACTTC; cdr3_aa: CASKQETSYEQYF
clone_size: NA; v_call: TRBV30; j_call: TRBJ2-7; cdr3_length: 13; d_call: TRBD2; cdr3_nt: TGTGCCTGGAATCTAGCGGGGGGCTACGAGCAGTACTTC; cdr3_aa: CAWNLAGGYEQYF
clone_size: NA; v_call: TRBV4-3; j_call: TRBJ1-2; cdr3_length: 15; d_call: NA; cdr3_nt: TGCGCCAGCAGCCAAGATCAGAGCAGGGGATCGGGCTACACCTTC; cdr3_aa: CASSQDQSRGSGYTF
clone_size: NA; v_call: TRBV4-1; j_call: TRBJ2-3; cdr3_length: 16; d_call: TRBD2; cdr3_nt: TGCGCCAGCAGCCAAGTTCCTAGCGGGAGCTCAGATACGCAGTATTTT; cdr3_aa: CASSQVPSGSSDTQYF